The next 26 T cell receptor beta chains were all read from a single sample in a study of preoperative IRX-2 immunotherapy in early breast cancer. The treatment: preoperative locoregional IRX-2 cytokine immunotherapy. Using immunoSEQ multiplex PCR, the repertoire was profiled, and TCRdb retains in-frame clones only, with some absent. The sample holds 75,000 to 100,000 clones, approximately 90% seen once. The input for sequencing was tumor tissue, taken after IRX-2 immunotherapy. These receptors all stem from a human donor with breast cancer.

CDR3 in amino acids: CASGWTDNQPQHF. The CDR3 bases are TGTGCCAGCGGATGGACAGACAATCAGCCCCAGCATTTT. The rearrangement links TRBV6-8 to TRBJ1-5; possible D gene TRBD1, 6 bases. The CDR3 extends over 13 amino acids. The V end was cut by 8 bases, the J end by 3 bases, with 11 bases between. Germline V gene sequence: CDR1 MNHGY, CDR2 SAAAGT.

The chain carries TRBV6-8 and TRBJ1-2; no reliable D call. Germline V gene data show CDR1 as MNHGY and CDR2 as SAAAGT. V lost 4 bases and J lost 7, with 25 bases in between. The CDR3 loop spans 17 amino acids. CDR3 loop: CASSSTGSQRLGRGYTF. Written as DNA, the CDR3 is TGTGCCAGCAGTTCTACCGGGTCACAAAGACTAGGACGTGGCTACACCTTC.

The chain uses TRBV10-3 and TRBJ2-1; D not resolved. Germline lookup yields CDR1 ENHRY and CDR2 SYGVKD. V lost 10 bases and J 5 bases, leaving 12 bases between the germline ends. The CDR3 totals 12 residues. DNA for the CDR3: TGTGCCACCTCATCACAAGACAATGAGCAGTTCTTC. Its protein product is CATSSQDNEQFF.

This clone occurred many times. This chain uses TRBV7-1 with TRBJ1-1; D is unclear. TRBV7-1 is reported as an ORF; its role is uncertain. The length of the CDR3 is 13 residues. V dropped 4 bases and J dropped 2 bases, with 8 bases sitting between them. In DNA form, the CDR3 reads TGTGCCAGCAGCTTAGGGTACAACACTGAAGCTTTCTTT. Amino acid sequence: CASSLGYNTEAFF.

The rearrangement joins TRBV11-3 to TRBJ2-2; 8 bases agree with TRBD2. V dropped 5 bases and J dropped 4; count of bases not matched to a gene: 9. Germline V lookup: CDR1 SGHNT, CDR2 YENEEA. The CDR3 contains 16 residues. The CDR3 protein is CASSVDQRETTGELFF. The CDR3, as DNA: TGTGCCAGCAGCGTGGACCAGCGGGAGACCACCGGGGAGCTGTTTTTT.

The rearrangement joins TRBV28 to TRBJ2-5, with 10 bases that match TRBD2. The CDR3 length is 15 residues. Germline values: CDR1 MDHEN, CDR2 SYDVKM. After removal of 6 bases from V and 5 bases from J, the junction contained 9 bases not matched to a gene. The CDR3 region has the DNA TGTGCCAGCAGCCTAGCGGGAGAGGCAGGGGAGACCCAGTACTTC. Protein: CASSLAGEAGETQYF.

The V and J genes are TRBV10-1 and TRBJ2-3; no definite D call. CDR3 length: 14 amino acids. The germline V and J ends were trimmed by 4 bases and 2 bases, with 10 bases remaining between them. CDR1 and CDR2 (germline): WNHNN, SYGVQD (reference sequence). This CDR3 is CASSVGQNTDTQYF. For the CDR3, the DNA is TGCGCCAGCAGTGTTGGGCAGAACACAGATACGCAGTATTTT.

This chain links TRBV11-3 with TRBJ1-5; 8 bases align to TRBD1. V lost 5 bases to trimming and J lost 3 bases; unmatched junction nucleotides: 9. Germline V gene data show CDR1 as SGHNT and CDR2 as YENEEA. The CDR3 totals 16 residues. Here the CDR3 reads CASSPTTGVHNQPQHF. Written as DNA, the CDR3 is TGTGCCAGCAGCCCGACGACAGGGGTCCACAATCAGCCCCAGCATTTT.

In nucleotides, the CDR3 is TGTGCCATCAGTGAGTCGAGCGGTAGCAATCAGCCCCAGCATTTT. Translation: CAISESSGSNQPQHF. This chain joins TRBV10-3 and TRBJ1-5; D is unclear. The CDR3 loop spans 15 amino acids. Per the germline V gene, CDR1 is ENHRY and CDR2 is SYGVKD. The V gene lost 0 bases and the J gene lost 0 bases, with 6 bases spanning the gap.

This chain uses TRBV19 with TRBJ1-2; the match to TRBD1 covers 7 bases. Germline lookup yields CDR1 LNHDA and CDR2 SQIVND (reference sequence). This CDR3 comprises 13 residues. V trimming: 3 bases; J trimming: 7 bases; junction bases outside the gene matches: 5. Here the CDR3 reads CASSITGVSGYTF. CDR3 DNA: TGTGCCAGTAGTATTACAGGGGTGAGTGGCTACACCTTC.

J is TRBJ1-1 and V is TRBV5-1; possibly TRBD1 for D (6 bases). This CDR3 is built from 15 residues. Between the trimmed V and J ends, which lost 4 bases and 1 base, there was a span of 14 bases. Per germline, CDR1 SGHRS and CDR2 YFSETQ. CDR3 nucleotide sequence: TGCGCCAGCAGCCACAACCTGGGACAGAACACTGAAGCTTTCTTT. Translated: CASSHNLGQNTEAFF.

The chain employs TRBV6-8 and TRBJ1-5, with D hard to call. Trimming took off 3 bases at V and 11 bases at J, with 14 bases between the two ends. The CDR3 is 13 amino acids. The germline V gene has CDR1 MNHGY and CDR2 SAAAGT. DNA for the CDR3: TGTGCCAGCAGTTATTTCGGGTCAGGAACCCAGCATTTT. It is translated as CASSYFGSGTQHF.

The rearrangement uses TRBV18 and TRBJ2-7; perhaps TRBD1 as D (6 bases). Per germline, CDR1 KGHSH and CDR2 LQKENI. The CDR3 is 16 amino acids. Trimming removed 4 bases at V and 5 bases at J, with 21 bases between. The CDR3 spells CASSRLTGPSPHEQYF. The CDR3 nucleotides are TGTGCCAGCTCACGACTGACAGGTCCCTCCCCCCACGAGCAGTACTTC. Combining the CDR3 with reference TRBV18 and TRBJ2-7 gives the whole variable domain NAGVMQNPRHLVRRRGQEARLRCSPMKGHSHVYWYRQLPEEGLKFMVYLQKENIIDESGMPKERFSAEFPKEGPSILRIQQVVRGDSAAYFCASSRLTGPSPHEQYFGPGTRLTVT.

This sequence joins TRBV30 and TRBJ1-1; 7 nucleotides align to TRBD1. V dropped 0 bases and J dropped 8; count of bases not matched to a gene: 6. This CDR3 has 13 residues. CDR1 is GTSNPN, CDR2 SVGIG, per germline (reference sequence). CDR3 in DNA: TGTGCCTGGAGTGTTCGGGCAGGGGGAGAAGCTTTCTTT. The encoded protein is CAWSVRAGGEAFF.

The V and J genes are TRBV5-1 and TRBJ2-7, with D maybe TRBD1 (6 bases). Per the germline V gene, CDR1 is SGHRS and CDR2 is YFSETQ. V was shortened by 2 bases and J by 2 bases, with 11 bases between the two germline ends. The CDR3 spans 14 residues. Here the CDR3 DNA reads TGCGCCAGCAGCTTAACCCCAGGGGCCTACGAGCAGTACTTC. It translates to CASSLTPGAYEQYF.

The CDR3 is CASTNGKMTGGFYNEQFF. For the CDR3, the DNA is TGTGCCAGCACGAACGGGAAAATGACAGGGGGCTTCTACAATGAGCAGTTCTTC. This chain connects TRBV28 to TRBJ2-1; TRBD1 agrees at 10 bases. Germline V lookup: CDR1 MDHEN, CDR2 SYDVKM. The CDR3 covers 18 residues. V gave up 7 bases and J gave up 3 bases; unmatched junction bases: 15.

CDR3 sequence reads: CASSTPGLRETQYF. CDR3 DNA: TGTGCCAGTAGTACGCCGGGACTCCGGGAGACCCAGTACTTC. The chain recombines TRBV19 with TRBJ2-5, with D possibly TRBD2 on 6 matching bases. Trimming took 4 bases from V and 5 from J, leaving 14 bases between them. The CDR3 consists of 14 residues. CDR1 and CDR2 (germline): LNHDA, SQIVND (reference sequence).

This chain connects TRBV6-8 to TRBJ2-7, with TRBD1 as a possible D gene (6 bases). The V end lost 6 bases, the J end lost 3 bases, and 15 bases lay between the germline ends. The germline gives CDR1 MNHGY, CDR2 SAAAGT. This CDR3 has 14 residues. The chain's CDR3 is CASSVDSLSYEQYF. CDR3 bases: TGTGCCAGCAGCGTGGACAGTCTTAGCTACGAGCAGTACTTC.

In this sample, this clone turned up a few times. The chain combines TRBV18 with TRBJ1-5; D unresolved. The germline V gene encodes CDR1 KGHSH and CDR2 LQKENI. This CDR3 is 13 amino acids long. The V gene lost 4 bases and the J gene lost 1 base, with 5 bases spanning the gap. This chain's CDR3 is CASSQESNQPQHF. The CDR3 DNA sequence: TGTGCCAGCTCACAGGAGAGCAATCAGCCCCAGCATTTT.

CDR3 sequence: CASSLLQLGYTF. CDR3 DNA: TGTGCCAGCAGTTTATTGCAGCTTGGCTACACCTTC. The chain recombines TRBV28 with TRBJ1-2, with unresolved D. The germline CDR1 and CDR2 sequences are MDHEN and SYDVKM. This CDR3 has 12 amino acids. V lost 1 base, J lost 7 bases, and 7 bases lay in between.

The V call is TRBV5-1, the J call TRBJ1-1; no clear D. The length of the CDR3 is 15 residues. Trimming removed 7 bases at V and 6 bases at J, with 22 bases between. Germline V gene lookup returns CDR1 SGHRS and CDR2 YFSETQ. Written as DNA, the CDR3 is TGCGCCAGCTTCCCCGGAGTGGGGATCATCGCTGAAGCTTTCTTT. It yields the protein CASFPGVGIIAEAFF.

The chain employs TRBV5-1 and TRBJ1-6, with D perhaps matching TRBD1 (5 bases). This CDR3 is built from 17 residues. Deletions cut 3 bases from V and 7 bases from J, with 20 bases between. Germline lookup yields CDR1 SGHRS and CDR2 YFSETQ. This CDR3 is CASSSEGSGQRNSPLHF. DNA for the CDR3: TGCGCCAGCAGCTCTGAGGGGTCGGGGCAGAGAAATTCACCCCTCCACTTT.

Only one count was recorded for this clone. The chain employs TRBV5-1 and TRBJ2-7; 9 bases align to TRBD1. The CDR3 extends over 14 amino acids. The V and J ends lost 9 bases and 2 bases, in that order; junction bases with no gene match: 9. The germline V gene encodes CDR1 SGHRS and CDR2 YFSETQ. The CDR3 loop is CAIKPGQGAYEQYF. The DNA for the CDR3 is TGCGCCATCAAACCGGGACAGGGAGCCTACGAGCAGTACTTC. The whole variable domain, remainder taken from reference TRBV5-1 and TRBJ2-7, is KAGVTQTPRYLIKTRGQQVTLSCSPISGHRSVSWYQQTPGQGLQFLFEYFSETQRNKGNFPGRFSGRQFSNSRSEMNVSTLELGDSALYLCAIKPGQGAYEQYFGPGTRLTVT.

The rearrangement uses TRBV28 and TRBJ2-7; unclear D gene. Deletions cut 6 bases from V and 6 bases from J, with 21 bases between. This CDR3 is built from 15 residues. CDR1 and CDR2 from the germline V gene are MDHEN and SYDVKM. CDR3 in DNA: TGTGCCAGCAGAACACAAAGCGCTTCTTCAGGCGAGCAGTACTTC. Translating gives CASRTQSASSGEQYF.

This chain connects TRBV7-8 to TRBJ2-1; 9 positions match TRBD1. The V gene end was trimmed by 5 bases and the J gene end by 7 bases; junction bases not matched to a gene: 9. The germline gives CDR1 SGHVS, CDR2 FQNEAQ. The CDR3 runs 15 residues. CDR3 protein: CASSISTGGSNEQFF. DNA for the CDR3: TGTGCCAGCAGCATTTCGACAGGGGGATCAAATGAGCAGTTCTTC.

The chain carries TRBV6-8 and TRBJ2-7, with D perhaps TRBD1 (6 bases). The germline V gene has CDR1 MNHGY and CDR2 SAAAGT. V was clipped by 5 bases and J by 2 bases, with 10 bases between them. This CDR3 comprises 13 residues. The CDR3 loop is CASSDRFPYEQYF. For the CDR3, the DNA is TGTGCCAGCAGTGACAGGTTCCCCTACGAGCAGTACTTC.